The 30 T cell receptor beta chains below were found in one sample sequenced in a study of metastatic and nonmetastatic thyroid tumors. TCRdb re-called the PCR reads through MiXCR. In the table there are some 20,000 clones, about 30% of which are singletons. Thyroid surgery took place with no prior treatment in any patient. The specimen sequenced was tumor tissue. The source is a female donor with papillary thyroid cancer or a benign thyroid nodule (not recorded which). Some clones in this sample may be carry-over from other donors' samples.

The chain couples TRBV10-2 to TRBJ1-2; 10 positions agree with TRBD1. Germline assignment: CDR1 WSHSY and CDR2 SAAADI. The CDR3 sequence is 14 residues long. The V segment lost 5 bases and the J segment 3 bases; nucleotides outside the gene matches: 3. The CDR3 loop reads CASSPGTGDYGYTF. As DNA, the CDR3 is TGCGCCAGCAGTCCCGGGACAGGGGACTATGGCTACACCTTC.

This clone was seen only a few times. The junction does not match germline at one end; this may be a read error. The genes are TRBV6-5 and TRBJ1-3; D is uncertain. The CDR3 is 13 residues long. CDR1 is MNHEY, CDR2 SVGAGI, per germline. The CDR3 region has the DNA TGTGCCAACAGTTCCCTGGACCGACTTACCATATATTTT. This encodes CANSSLDRLTIYF.

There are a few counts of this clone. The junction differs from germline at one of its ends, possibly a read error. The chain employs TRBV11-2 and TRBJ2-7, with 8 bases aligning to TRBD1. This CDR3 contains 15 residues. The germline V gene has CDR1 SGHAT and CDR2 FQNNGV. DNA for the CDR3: TGTGCCAGCAGCCTAGACAGGGGAAGGTCCTACGAGCAGTACTTC. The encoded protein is CASSLDRGRSYEQYF.

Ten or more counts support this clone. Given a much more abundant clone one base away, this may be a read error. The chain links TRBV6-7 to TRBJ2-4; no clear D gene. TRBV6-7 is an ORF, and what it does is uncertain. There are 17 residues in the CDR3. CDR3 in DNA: TGTGCCAGCAGTTACTCGTGCCTCGACCCGGCCAAAAACGTTCAGTACTTC. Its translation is CASSYSCLDPAKNVQYF.

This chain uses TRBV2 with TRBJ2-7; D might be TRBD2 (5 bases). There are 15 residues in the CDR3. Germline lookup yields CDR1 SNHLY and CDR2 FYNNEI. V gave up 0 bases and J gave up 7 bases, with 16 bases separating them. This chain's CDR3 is CASSEAFRGMGEQYF. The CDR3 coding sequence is TGTGCCAGCAGTGAAGCGTTCAGAGGGATGGGGGAGCAGTACTTC.

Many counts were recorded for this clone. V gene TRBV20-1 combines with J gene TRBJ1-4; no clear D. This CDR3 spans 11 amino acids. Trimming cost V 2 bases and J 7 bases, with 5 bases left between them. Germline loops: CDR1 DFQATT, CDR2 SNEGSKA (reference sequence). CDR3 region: CSARNSEKLFF. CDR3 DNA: TGCAGTGCTAGAAATAGTGAAAAACTGTTTTTT.

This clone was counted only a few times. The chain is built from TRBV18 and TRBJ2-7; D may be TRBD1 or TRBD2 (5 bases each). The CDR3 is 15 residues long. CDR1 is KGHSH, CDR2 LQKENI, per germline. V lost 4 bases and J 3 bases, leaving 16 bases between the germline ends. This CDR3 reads CASSLSGTKVYEQYF. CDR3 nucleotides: TGTGCCAGCTCACTTTCCGGGACCAAAGTCTACGAGCAGTACTTC. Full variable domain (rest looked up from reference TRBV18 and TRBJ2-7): NAGVMQNPRHLVRRRGQEARLRCSPMKGHSHVYWYRQLPEEGLKFMVYLQKENIIDESGMPKERFSAEFPKEGPSILRIQQVVRGDSAAYFCASSLSGTKVYEQYFGPGTRLTVT.

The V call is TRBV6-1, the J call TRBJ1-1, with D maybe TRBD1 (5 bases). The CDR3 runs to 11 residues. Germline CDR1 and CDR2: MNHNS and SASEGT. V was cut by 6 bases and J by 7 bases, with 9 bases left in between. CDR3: CASSATDEAFF. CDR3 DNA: TGTGCCAGCAGCGCGACAGATGAAGCTTTCTTT.

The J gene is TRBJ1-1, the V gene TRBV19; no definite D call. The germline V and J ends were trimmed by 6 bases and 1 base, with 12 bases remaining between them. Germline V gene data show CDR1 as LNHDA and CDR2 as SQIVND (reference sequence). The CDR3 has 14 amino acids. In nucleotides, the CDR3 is TGTGCCAGTAGGTACGGAGGTCGGAACACTGAAGCTTTCTTT. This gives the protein CASRYGGRNTEAFF.

The CDR3 nucleotides are TGCAGTGCTAGAGACGTGGCAGGGAGGAGTTCACCCCTCCACTTT. Amino acids: CSARDVAGRSSPLHF. This chain joins TRBV20-1 and TRBJ1-6; perhaps TRBD1 as D (5 bases). The CDR3 loop spans 15 amino acids. Trimming removed 0 bases from V and 9 bases from J, with 15 bases in between. CDR1 and CDR2 from the germline V gene are DFQATT and SNEGSKA (reference sequence).

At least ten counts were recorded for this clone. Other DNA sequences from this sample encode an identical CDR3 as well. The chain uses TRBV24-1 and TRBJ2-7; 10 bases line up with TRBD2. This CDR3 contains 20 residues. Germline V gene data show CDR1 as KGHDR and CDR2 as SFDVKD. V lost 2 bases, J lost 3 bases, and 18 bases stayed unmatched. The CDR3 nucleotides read TGTGCCACCAGTGATTGGCGGGACCTAGGGCTAGCGGGAGTATTCTACGAGCAGTACTTC. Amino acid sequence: CATSDWRDLGLAGVFYEQYF.

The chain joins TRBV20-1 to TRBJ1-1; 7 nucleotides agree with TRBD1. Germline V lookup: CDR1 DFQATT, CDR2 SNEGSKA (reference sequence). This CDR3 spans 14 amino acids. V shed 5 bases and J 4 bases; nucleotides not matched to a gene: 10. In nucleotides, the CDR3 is TGCAGTGCTCCGGGACAGACAACGATCACTGAAGCTTTCTTT. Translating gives CSAPGQTTITEAFF.

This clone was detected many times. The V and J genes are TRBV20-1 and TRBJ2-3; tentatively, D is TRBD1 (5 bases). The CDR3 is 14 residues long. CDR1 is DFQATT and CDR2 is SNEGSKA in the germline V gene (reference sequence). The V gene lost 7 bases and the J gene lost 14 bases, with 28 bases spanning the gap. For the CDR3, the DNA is TGCAGTGTTTGGTCTCCGATTGAACAGGCGTCTAGGTATTTT. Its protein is CSVWSPIEQASRYF.

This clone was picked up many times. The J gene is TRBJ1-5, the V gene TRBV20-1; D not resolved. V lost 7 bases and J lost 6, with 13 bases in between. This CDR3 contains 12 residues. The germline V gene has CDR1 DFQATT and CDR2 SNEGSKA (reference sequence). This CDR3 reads CSVETPAQPQHF. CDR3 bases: TGCAGTGTGGAGACCCCCGCTCAGCCCCAGCATTTT.

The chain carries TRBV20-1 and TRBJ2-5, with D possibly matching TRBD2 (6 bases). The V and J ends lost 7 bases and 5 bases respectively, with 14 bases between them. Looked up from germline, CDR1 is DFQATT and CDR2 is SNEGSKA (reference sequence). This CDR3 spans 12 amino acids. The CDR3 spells CSGEEISETQYF. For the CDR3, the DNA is TGCAGTGGGGAGGAGATCTCCGAGACCCAGTACTTC.

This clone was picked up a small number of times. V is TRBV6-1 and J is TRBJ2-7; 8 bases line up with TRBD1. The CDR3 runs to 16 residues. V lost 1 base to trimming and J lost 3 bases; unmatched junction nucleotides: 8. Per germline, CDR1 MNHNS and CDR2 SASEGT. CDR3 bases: TGTGCCAGCAGTGAAGGGCCCCGGGACAGGTTCTACGAGCAGTACTTC. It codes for CASSEGPRDRFYEQYF.

DNA of the CDR3: TGTGCCTGGAGCTTACAGGGGGATGAGCAGTTCTTC. Amino acid sequence: CAWSLQGDEQFF. The chain employs TRBV30 and TRBJ2-1, with 8 positions matching TRBD1. CDR1 GTSNPN and CDR2 SVGIG come from the germline V gene (reference sequence). The length of the CDR3 is 12 residues. The J segment lost 8 bases and the V segment lost 3 bases, leaving 3 bases of the junction unmatched. Using reference TRBV30 and TRBJ2-1 for the parts outside the CDR3, the full variable domain is SQTIHQWPATLVQPVGSPLSLECTVEGTSNPNLYWYRQAAGRGLQLLFYSVGIGQISSEVPQNLSASRPQDRQFILSSKKLLLSDSGFYLCAWSLQGDEQFFGPGTRLTVL.

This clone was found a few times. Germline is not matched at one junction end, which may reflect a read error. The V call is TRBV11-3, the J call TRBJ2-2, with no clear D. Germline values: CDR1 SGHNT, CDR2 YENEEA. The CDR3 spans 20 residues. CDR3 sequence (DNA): TGTGCCAGCAGCTTAGTGTTTTGGTACAGCCGACCCGATGGCACCGGTGAGCTGTTTTTT. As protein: CASSLVFWYSRPDGTGELFF.

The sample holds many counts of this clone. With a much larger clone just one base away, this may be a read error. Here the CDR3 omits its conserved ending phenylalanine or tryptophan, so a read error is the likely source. The CDR3 sequence is CASRGLLTSSYNEQFL. CDR3 in DNA: TGTGCCAGCAGAGGACTTTTAACTAGCTCCTACAATGAGCAGTTCCTC. This sequence joins TRBV2 and TRBJ2-1, with TRBD2 as a possible D gene (5 bases). This CDR3 spans 16 amino acids. The V gene's germline CDR1 is SNHLY and CDR2 FYNNEI. The V end lost 6 bases, the J end lost 0 bases, and 15 bases lay between the germline ends.

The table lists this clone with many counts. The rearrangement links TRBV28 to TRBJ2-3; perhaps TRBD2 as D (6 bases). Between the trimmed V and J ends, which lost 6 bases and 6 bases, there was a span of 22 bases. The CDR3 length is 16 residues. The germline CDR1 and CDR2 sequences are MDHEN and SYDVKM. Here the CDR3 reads CASRSATRRAWDTQYF. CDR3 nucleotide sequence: TGTGCCAGCAGGTCAGCTACGCGGAGGGCTTGGGATACGCAGTATTTT.

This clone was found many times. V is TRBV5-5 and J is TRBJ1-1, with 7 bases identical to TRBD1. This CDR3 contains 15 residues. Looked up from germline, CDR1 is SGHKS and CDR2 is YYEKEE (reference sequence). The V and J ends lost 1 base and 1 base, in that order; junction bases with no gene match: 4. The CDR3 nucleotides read TGTGCCAGCAGCTTGTCGGGACAGAAGAACACTGAAGCTTTCTTT. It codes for CASSLSGQKNTEAFF. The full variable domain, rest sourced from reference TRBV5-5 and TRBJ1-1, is DAGVTQSPTHLIKTRGQQVTLRCSPISGHKSVSWYQQVLGQGPQFIFQYYEKEERGRGNFPDRFSARQFPNYSSELNVNALLLGDSALYLCASSLSGQKNTEAFFGQGTRLTVV.

The CDR3 sequence: CSAIPGTGESYEQYF. The CDR3 nucleotides are TGCAGTGCAATACCCGGGACAGGCGAATCCTACGAGCAGTACTTC. The chain uses TRBV20-1 and TRBJ2-7; 8 positions agree with TRBD1. V was pared by 6 bases and J by 1 base, with 11 bases of the junction left unmatched. Germline loops: CDR1 DFQATT, CDR2 SNEGSKA (reference sequence). This CDR3 comprises 15 residues.

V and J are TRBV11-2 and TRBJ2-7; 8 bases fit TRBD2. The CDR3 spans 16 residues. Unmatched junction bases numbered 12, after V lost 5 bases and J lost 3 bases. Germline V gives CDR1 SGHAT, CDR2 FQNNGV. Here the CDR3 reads CASSRKAGEGIYEQYF. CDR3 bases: TGTGCCAGCAGCCGCAAAGCGGGAGAGGGGATCTACGAGCAGTACTTC.

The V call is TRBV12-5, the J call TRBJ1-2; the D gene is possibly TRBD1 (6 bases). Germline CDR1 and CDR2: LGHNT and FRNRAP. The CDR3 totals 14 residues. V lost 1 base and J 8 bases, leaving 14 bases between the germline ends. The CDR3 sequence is CASGLDAGAEGYTF. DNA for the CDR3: TGTGCTAGTGGTTTGGACGCAGGGGCGGAGGGCTACACCTTC.

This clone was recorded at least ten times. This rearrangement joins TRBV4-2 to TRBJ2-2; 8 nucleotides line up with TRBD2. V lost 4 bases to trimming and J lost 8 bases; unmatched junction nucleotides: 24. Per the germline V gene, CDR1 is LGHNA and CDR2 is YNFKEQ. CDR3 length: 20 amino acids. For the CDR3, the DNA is TGTGCCAGCAGCCGTTCTGGGGGCCGAAGCCCGGGACTAGTGAGGGGGGAGCTGTTTTTT. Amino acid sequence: CASSRSGGRSPGLVRGELFF.

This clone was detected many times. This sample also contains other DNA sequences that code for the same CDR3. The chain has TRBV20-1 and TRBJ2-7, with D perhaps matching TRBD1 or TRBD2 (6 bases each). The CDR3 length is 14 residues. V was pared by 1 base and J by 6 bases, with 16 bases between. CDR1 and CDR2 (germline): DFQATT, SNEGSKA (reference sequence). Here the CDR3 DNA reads TGCAGTGCTAGAGGGAATCCGGGGGCGGCCGAGCAGTACTTC. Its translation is CSARGNPGAAEQYF.

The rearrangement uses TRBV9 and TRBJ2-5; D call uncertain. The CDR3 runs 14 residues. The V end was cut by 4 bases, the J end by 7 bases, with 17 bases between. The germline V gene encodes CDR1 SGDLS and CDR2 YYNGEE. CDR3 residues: CASSRRHGYGTQYF. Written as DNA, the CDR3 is TGTGCCAGCAGCCGCCGCCACGGGTATGGGACCCAGTACTTC.

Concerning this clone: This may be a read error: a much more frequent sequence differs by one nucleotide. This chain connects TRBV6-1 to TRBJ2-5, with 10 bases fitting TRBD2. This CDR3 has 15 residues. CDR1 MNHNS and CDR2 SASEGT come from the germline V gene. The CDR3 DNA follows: TGTGCCAGCAGGTCGACCGGGACTAGCGAAGAGACCCGGTACTTC. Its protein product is CASRSTGTSEETRYF.

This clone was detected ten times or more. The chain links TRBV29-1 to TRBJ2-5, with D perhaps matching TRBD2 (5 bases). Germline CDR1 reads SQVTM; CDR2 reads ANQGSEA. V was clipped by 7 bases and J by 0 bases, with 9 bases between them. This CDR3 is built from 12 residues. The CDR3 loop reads CSGRTDQETQYF. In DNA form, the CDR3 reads TGCAGCGGGAGGACGGACCAAGAGACCCAGTACTTC.

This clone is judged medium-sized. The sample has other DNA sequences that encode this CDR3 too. The CDR3: CASSQEGWNGANVLTF. The CDR3 DNA reads as TGTGCCAGCAGCCAAGAAGGTTGGAATGGGGCCAACGTCCTGACTTTC. V is TRBV3-1 and J is TRBJ2-6, with D hard to call. This CDR3 has 16 amino acids. The V end lost 0 bases, the J end lost 3 bases, and 9 bases lay between the germline ends. Germline CDR1 LGHDT, CDR2 YNNKEL (reference sequence).